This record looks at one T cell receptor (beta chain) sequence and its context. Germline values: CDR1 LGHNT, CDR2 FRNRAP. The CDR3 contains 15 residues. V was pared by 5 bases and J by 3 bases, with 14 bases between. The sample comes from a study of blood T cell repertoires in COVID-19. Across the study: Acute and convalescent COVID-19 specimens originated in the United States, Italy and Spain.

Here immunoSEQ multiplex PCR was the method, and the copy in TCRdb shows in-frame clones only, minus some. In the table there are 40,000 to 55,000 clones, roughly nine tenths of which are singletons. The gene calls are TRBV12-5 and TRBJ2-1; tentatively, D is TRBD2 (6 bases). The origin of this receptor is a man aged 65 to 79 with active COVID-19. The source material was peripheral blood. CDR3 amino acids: CASGPPVGGYNEQFF. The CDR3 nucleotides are TGTGCTAGTGGTCCCCCCGTGGGGGGCTACAATGAGCAGTTCTTC. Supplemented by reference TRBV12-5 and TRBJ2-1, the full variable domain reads DARVTQTPRHKVTEMGQEVTMRCQPILGHNTVFWYRQTMMQGLELLAYFRNRAPLDDSGMPKDRFSAEMPDATLATLKIQPSEPRDSAVYFCASGPPVGGYNEQFFGPGTRLTVL.